The clone carrying this T cell receptor beta chain was seen at least ten times. Its specificity is unknown. From the 5' RACE reads, TCRdb called clonotypes with MiXCR, one entry per CDR3 protein. This table has 580,000 or so distinct CDR3 sequences, approximately 15% appearing once. V was pared by 5 bases and J by 1 base, with 13 bases between. The CDR3 contains 15 residues. Germline-derived CDR1 and CDR2 are LNHDA and SQIVND (reference sequence). This sample stems from a study of T-cell memory formation after mild COVID-19. Study-level information: Among the donors, TCR clusters were largely specific to each donor. The study's findings and limits: Clonal second-wave expansions that peaked on day 37 had unconfirmed SARS-CoV-2 specificity. Clones shrinking from day 15 to 85 showed even CD4/CD8 mixes; later expanders tilted CD4+. Researchers report contracting CD4+ clones mostly in CM and EM, with CD8+ clones in EMRA.

The receptor's source is an adult woman who had mild COVID-19 (a few samples of this study predate the infection). Cell type and time point are not known. The chain recombines TRBV19 with TRBJ2-3; TRBD2 is a possible D gene (6 bases). The specimen sequenced was PBMCs or a T cell subset sorted from them (not recorded which). CDR3 residues: CASSVSGLGTDTQYF. The CDR3 DNA reads TGTGCCAGTAGTGTCTCGGGACTGGGCACAGATACGCAGTATTTT.